Listed below are T cell receptor beta chains from one sample, sequenced in a study of cytotoxic CD8 clonotypes in ibrutinib-treated CLL. Generated by immunoSEQ multiplex PCR, the TCRdb table keeps only in-frame clones and is missing some. The sample contains approximately 120,000 clones, 50% to 65% of which appear only once. The sample was PBMCs, taken after 24 months of ibrutinib treatment. Receptors were obtained from a human donor with chronic lymphocytic leukemia. The CDR3 runs from the conserved cysteine through the conserved F or W. Fields, in order: D gene, J gene, clone size, V gene, CDR3 DNA, CDR3 protein. The D gene is left open where the match is weak. Size values are once, few and many counts, or a class for expanded clones, and some rows have none.

NA | TRBJ1-1 | NA | TRBV5-6 | TGTGCCAGCAGCTTGGCCCTCGCAGATAAGGCTGAAGCTTTCTTT | CASSLALADKAEAFF
NA | TRBJ1-1 | NA | TRBV7-8 | TGTGCCAGCAGCTTAGTACCAGGGCCGAACACTGAAGCTTTCTTT | CASSLVPGPNTEAFF
NA | TRBJ1-2 | NA | TRBV5-1 | TGCGCCAGCAGCTTGGAGGGGGTAGGCTATGGCTACACCTTC | CASSLEGVGYGYTF
NA | TRBJ1-4 | NA | TRBV30 | TGTGCCTGGAGTGGACAGTCTAATGAAAAACTGTTTTTT | CAWSGQSNEKLFF
NA | TRBJ1-6 | NA | TRBV7-9 | TGTGCCAGCAGCTTAGCGGGGTCTCAGAATTCACCCCTCCACTTT | CASSLAGSQNSPLHF
NA | TRBJ2-2 | NA | TRBV6-5 | TGTGCCATCCCCCCGGGGGAGCTGTTTTTT | CAIPPGELFF
NA | TRBJ2-6 | NA | TRBV28 | TGTGCCAGCGCGCCGGGGACTGGGGCCAACGTCCTGACTTTC | CASAPGTGANVLTF
TRBD1 | TRBJ2-1 | NA | TRBV29-1 | TGCAGCGTCTCCGGGACAGGGCCCTACAATGAGCAGTTCTTC | CSVSGTGPYNEQFF
TRBD1 | TRBJ1-1 | NA | TRBV4-2 | TGTGCCAGCAGCCACACCGGGACAGTCGATCGTGCTGAAGCTTTCTTT | CASSHTGTVDRAEAFF
NA | TRBJ1-1 | NA | TRBV29-1 | TGCAGCGCCAGACGGAACACTGAAGCTTTCTTT | CSARRNTEAFF
NA | TRBJ2-7 | many | TRBV5-1 | TGCGCCAGCAGCTTGGTGGACGGAGCCTACGAGCAGTACTTC | CASSLVDGAYEQYF
NA | TRBJ1-2 | NA | TRBV25-1 | TGTGCCAGCAGTGATCCCCGGGACACCAACTCCCTCTATGGCTACACCTTC | CASSDPRDTNSLYGYTF
NA | TRBJ2-7 | few | TRBV5-1 | TGCGCCAGCAGCTTGGAAGGATCCTACGAGCAGTACTTC | CASSLEGSYEQYF
TRBD1 | TRBJ1-1 | few | TRBV19 | TGTGCCAGTACTGAAGACAGGGATAACACTGAAGCTTTCTTT | CASTEDRDNTEAFF
NA | TRBJ1-5 | once | TRBV30 | TGTGCCTGGAGTTTCCCCACCTCCGATCAGCCCCAGCATTTT | CAWSFPTSDQPQHF
NA | TRBJ2-3 | NA | TRBV7-2 | TGTGCCAGCAGCCTAAGGCCGGCTACTAGCACAGATACGCGGTATTTT | CASSLRPATSTDTRYF
TRBD2 | TRBJ2-3 | NA | TRBV29-1 | TGCAGCGTCGGCGGGGGGTTCGCAGATACGCAGTATTTT | CSVGGGFADTQYF
NA | TRBJ1-2 | NA | TRBV5-6 | TGTGCCAGCAGCTTGGACACGGGGAGTGGTGGCTACACCTTC | CASSLDTGSGGYTF
NA | TRBJ2-3 | NA | TRBV13 | TGTGCCAGCAGCTTAGGGAGCCTCACAGATACGCAGTATTTT | CASSLGSLTDTQYF
NA | TRBJ2-5 | NA | TRBV7-2 | TGTGCCAGCAGCTTCAGTAGGTTGGAGACCCAGTACTTC | CASSFSRLETQYF
NA | TRBJ1-1 | NA | TRBV11-3 | TGTGCCAGCAGTTCAAACGTAGGCCGGACTGAAGCTTTCTTT | CASSSNVGRTEAFF
TRBD1 | TRBJ1-1 | NA | TRBV7-6 | TGTGCCAGCAGCCCCGCGCCAGGGGGGGTGAACACTGAAGCTTTCTTT | CASSPAPGGVNTEAFF
TRBD1 | TRBJ2-1 | NA | TRBV9 | TGTGCCAGCAGCTCGGACAGGGAATACAATGGGCAGTTCTTC | CASSSDREYNGQFF